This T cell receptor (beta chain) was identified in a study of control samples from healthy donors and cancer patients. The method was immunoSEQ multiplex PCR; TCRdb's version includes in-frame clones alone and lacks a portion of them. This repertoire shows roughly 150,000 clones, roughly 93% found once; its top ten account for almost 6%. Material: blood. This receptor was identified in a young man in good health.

CDR3 coding DNA: TGTGCCAGCATAGGATCGACAGCAAGGTATGAAGCTTTCTTT. Translation gives CASIGSTARYEAFF. The chain carries TRBV11-2 and TRBJ1-1, with D maybe TRBD1 (5 bases). The V end lost 7 bases, the J end lost 7 bases, and 19 bases lay between the germline ends. Germline CDR1 and CDR2: SGHAT and FQNNGV. The CDR3 has 14 residues.